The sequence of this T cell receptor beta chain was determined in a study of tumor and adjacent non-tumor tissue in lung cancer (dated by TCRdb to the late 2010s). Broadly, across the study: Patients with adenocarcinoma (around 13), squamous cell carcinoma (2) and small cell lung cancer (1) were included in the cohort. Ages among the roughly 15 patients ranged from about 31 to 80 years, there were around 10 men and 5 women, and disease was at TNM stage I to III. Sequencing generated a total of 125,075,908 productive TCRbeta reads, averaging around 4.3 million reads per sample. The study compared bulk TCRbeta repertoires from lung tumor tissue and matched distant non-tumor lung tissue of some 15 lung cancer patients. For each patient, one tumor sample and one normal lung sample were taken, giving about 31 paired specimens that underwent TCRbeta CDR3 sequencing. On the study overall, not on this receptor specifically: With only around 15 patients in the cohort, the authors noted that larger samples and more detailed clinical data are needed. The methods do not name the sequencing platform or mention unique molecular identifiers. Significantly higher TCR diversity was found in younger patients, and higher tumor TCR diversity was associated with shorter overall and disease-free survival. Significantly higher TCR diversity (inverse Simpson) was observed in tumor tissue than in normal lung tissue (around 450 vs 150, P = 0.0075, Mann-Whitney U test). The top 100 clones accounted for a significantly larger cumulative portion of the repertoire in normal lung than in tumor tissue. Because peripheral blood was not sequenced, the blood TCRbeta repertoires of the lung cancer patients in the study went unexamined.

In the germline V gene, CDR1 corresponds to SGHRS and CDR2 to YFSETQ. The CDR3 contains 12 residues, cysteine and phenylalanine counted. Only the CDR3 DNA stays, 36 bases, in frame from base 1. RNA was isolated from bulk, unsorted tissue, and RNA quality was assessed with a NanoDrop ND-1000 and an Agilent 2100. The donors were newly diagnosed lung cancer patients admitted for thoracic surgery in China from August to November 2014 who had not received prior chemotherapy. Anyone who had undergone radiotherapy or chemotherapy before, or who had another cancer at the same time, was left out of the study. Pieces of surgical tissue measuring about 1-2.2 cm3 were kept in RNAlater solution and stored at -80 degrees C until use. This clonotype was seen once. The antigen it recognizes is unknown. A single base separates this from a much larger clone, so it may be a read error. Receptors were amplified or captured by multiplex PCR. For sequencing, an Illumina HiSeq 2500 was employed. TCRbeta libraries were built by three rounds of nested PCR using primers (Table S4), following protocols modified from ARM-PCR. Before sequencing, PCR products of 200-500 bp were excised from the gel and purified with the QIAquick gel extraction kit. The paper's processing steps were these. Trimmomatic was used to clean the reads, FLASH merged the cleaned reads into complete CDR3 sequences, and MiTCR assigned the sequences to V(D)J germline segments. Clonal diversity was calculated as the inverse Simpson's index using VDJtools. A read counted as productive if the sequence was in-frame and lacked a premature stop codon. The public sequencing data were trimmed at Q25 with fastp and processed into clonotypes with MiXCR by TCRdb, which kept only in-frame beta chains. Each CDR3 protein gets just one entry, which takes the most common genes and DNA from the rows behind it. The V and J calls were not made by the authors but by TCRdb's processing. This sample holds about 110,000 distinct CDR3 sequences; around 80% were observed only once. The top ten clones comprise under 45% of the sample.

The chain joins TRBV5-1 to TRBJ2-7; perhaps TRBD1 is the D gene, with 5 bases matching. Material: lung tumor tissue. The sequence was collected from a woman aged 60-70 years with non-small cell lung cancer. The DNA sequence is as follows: TGCGCCGGCAGCAGGGAAGGCTACGAGCAGTACTTC. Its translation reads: CAGSREGYEQYF.